The 16 T cell receptor beta chains in this list originate from one sample, sequenced in a study of T cell clones after liver transplantation. Sequencing used immunoSEQ multiplex PCR; TCRdb keeps in-frame clones, though not all of them. The sample records about 51,000 clones, 70% to 90% being singletons. Sequenced here: CD8+ T cells from blood, sampled 12 months after liver transplant. These receptor sequences come from a human patient who received a liver transplant. Some T cells may be transferred from the graft donor.

V gene TRBV6-5 combines with J gene TRBJ1-5; D is undetermined. Trimming left V 3 bases short and J 0 bases short, with 3 bases between. This CDR3 is 13 amino acids long. CDR1 and CDR2 (germline): MNHEY, SVGAGI. The CDR3 region has the DNA TGTGCCAGCAGTTATGGTAGCAATCAGCCCCAGCATTTT. Its translation is CASSYGSNQPQHF.

The gene calls are TRBV27 and TRBJ2-3; D possibly matches TRBD1 or TRBD2 (5 bases each). The CDR3 spans 16 residues. Trimming removed 0 bases from V and 14 bases from J, with 24 bases in between. In germline, CDR1 is MNHEY, CDR2 SMNVEV (reference sequence). The CDR3 here is CASSLSSEGLGDQLYF. The CDR3 DNA follows: TGTGCCAGCAGTTTATCGAGTGAGGGTTTGGGGGACCAACTGTATTTT.

V gene TRBV4-3 combines with J gene TRBJ1-2; 7 nucleotides align to TRBD1. The CDR3 is 18 residues long. Germline V gene sequence: CDR1 LGHNA, CDR2 YSLEER. Losses at the gene ends were 0 bases for V and 3 bases for J; bases not matched to a gene: 13. The CDR3 loop reads CASSQDPFPLDRDYGYTF. The CDR3 DNA is TGCGCCAGCAGCCAAGATCCCTTCCCCCTCGACAGGGACTATGGCTACACCTTC.

This sequence joins TRBV7-3 and TRBJ2-1; 10 bases agree with TRBD2. CDR3 length: 15 amino acids. Losses at the gene ends were 5 bases for V and 4 bases for J; bases not matched to a gene: 5. CDR1 is SGHTA and CDR2 is FQGTGA in the germline V gene. The CDR3 nucleotides are TGTGCCAGCAGCCCTAGCGGGAGCGTTTACAATGAGCAGTTCTTC. This codes for CASSPSGSVYNEQFF.

This sequence joins TRBV5-1 and TRBJ1-5; possibly TRBD1 for D (5 bases). Germline values: CDR1 SGHRS, CDR2 YFSETQ. V gave up 4 bases and J gave up 2 bases, with 13 bases separating them. The CDR3 totals 15 residues. The CDR3 loop is CASSPEGMGNQPQHF. The CDR3 DNA follows: TGCGCCAGCAGCCCGGAGGGGATGGGCAATCAGCCCCAGCATTTT.

This clone was counted between two and nine times. V gene TRBV28 combines with J gene TRBJ2-7; D unclear. The CDR3 extends over 8 amino acids. Germline V CDR1 and CDR2: MDHEN, SYDVKM. Trimming stripped 9 bases from V and 13 bases from J, with 10 bases between. Here the CDR3 reads CASPLGYF. DNA of the CDR3: TGTGCCAGTCCACTCGGCTACTTC.

The V gene is TRBV2, the J gene TRBJ2-7; the match to TRBD2 covers 8 bases. J lost 2 bases, V lost 1 base, and 4 bases had no gene match. The CDR3 has 15 amino acids. CDR1 and CDR2 from the germline V gene are SNHLY and FYNNEI. In DNA, the CDR3 is TGTGCCAGCAGTGAAGGAGCGGGAGTCACCTACGAGCAGTACTTC. Protein product: CASSEGAGVTYEQYF. Looking up the rest from reference TRBV2 and TRBJ2-7 gives the full variable domain: EPEVTQTPSHQVTQMGQEVILRCVPISNHLYFYWYRQILGQKVEFLVSFYNNEISEKSEIFDDQFSVERPDGSNFTLKIRSTKLEDSAMYFCASSEGAGVTYEQYFGPGTRLTVT.

V and J are TRBV23-1 and TRBJ1-2; weak D call: TRBD1 (5 bases). TRBV23-1 is marked as an open reading frame, function uncertain. V lost 2 bases and J lost 2, with 12 bases in between. CDR3 length equals 15 residues. The CDR3 here is CASSQTDTRNYGYTF. As DNA, the CDR3 is TGCGCCAGCAGTCAAACGGACACGCGAAACTATGGCTACACCTTC.

The chain has TRBV4-1 and TRBJ2-2; TRBD1 agrees at 12 bases. After removal of 6 bases from V and 7 bases from J, the junction contained 9 bases not matched to a gene. The CDR3 has 16 amino acids. Germline V CDR1 and CDR2: MGHRA, YSYEKL. The CDR3 region has the DNA TGCGCCAGCAGTCACCCGGGACAGGGGGCGGGCGGGGAGCTGTTTTTT. It yields the protein CASSHPGQGAGGELFF.

The rearrangement joins TRBV6-5 to TRBJ2-1; D unresolved. Trimming removed 0 bases at V and 0 bases at J, with 9 bases between. The germline CDR1 and CDR2 sequences are MNHEY and SVGAGI. This CDR3 spans 16 amino acids. The DNA of the CDR3 is TGTGCCAGCAGTTACTCGTGGACGAGCTCCTACAATGAGCAGTTCTTC. Translating it yields CASSYSWTSSYNEQFF.

In its sample, this clone was seen once. The chain employs TRBV6-6 and TRBJ2-3; 8 bases align to TRBD2. Germline V gives CDR1 MNHNY, CDR2 SVGAGI (reference sequence). V was clipped by 6 bases and J by 2 bases; unmatched bases: 4. This CDR3 has 14 residues. CDR3 sequence reads: CASSLAGLTDTQYF. The CDR3 DNA reads as TGTGCCAGCAGCTTAGCGGGACTCACAGATACGCAGTATTTT.

This chain uses TRBV5-1 with TRBJ2-2; D call uncertain. Looked up from germline, CDR1 is SGHRS and CDR2 is YFSETQ. The CDR3 has 16 amino acids. Deletions cut 4 bases from V and 1 base from J, with 14 bases between. This chain's CDR3 is CASSPYPEQNTGELFF. The CDR3 DNA follows: TGCGCCAGCAGCCCCTATCCGGAGCAGAACACCGGGGAGCTGTTTTTT.

The chain is built from TRBV27 and TRBJ2-1; the match to TRBD2 covers 7 bases. The CDR3 has 14 amino acids. Trimming took 11 bases from V and 2 from J; bases not matched to a gene: 9. Germline V gene data show CDR1 as MNHEY and CDR2 as SMNVEV (reference sequence). The CDR3 sequence: CASSAGPTYNEQFF. The CDR3 DNA is TGTGCCTCCTCAGCGGGACCCACCTACAATGAGCAGTTCTTC.

This chain links TRBV13 with TRBJ2-7; TRBD2 matches at 7 bases. The germline V gene has CDR1 PRHDT and CDR2 FYEKMQ (reference sequence). After removal of 5 bases from V and 2 bases from J, the junction contained 6 bases not matched to a gene. The CDR3 runs to 14 residues. CDR3 sequence: CASSPLAPPYEQYF. As DNA, the CDR3 is TGTGCCAGCAGCCCACTAGCGCCTCCCTACGAGCAGTACTTC.

The chain recombines TRBV7-2 with TRBJ1-2, with D possibly being TRBD1 (5 bases). CDR1 and CDR2 from the germline V gene are SGHTA and FQGNSA. Trimming took 2 bases from V and 4 from J, leaving 11 bases between them. This CDR3 contains 14 residues. The CDR3 here is CASSLKGPVYGYTF. The CDR3 DNA is TGTGCCAGCAGCTTAAAGGGGCCAGTCTATGGCTACACCTTC.

The rearrangement links TRBV10-3 to TRBJ2-2, with TRBD1 identical over 9 bases. J gave up 5 bases and V 6 bases, and 7 bases lay outside the gene matches. Germline CDR1 reads ENHRY; CDR2 reads SYGVKD. The CDR3 totals 15 residues. CDR3 sequence reads: CAISYLGTGTGELFF. The CDR3 DNA sequence: TGTGCCATCAGCTACTTGGGGACAGGGACCGGGGAGCTGTTTTTT.